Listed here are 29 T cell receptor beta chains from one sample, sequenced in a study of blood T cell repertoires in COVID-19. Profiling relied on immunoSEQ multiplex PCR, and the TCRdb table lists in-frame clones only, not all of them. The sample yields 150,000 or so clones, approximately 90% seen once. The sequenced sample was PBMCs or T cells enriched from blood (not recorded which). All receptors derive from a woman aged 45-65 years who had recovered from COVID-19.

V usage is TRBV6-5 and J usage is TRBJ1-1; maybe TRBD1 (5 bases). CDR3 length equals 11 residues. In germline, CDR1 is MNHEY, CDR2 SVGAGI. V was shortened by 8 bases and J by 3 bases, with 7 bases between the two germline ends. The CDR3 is CASQGYTEAFF. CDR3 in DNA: TGTGCCAGCCAGGGTTACACTGAAGCTTTCTTT.

The CDR3 sequence: CASSFRTSGGHEQYF. The CDR3 region has the DNA TGCGCCAGCAGCTTCCGGACTAGCGGGGGCCACGAGCAGTACTTC. The J gene is TRBJ2-7, the V gene TRBV5-1; TRBD2 agrees at 13 bases. V shed 2 bases and J 5 bases; nucleotides not matched to a gene: 4. Germline loops: CDR1 SGHRS, CDR2 YFSETQ. The CDR3 has 15 residues.

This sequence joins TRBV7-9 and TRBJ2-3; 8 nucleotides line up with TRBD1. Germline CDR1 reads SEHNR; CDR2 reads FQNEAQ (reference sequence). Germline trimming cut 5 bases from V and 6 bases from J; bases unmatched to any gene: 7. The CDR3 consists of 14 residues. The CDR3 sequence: CASSKADRVDTQYF. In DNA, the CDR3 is TGTGCCAGCAGCAAGGCGGACAGGGTCGATACGCAGTATTTT.

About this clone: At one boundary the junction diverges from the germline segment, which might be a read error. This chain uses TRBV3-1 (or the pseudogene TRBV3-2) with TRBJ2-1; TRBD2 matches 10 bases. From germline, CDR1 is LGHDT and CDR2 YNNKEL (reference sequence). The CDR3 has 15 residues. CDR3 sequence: CASSQDRRKSGGAVF. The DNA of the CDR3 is TGTGCCAGCAGCCAAGATCGGAGAAAAAGCGGGGGGGCGGTCTTC.

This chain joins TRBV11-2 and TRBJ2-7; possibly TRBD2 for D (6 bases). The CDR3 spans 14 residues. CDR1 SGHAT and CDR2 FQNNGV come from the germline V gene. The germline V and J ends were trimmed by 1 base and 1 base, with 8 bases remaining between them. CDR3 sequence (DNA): TGTGCCAGCAGCTTAGGTGGGGGGTCCTACGAGCAGTACTTC. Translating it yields CASSLGGGSYEQYF. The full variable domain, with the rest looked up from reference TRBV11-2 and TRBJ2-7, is EAGVAQSPRYKIIEKRQSVAFWCNPISGHATLYWYQQILGQGPKLLIQFQNNGVVDDSQLPKDRFSAERLKGVDSTLKIQPAKLEDSAVYLCASSLGGGSYEQYFGPGTRLTVT.

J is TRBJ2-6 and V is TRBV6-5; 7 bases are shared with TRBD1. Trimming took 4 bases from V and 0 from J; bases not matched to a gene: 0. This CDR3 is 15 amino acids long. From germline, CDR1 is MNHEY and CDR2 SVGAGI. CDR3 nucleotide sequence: TGTGCCAGCAGTTCAGGGGGCTCTGGGGCCAACGTCCTGACTTTC. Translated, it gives CASSSGGSGANVLTF.

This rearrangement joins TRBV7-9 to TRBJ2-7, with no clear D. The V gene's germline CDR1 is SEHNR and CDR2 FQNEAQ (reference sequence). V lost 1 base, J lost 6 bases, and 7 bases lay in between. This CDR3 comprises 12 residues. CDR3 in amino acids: CASSLVATEQYF. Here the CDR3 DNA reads TGTGCCAGCAGCTTAGTTGCTACCGAGCAGTACTTC.

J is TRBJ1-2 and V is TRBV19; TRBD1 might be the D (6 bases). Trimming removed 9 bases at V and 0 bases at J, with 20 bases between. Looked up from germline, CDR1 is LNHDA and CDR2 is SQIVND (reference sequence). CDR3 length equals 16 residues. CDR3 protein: CARHGLLDRTNYGYTF. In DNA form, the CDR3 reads TGTGCCAGACACGGTCTCCTTGACAGGACTAACTATGGCTACACCTTC.

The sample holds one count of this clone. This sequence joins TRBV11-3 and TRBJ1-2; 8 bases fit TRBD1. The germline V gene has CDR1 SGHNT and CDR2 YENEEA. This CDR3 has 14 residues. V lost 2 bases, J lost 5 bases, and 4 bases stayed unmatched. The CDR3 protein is CASSLQGAKYGYTF. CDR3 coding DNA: TGTGCCAGCAGCTTACAGGGGGCGAAGTATGGCTACACCTTC.

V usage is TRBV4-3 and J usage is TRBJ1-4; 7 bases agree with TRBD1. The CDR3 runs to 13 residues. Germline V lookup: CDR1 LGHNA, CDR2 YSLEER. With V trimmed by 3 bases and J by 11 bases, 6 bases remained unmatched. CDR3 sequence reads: CASSHSGGGKLFF. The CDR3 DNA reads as TGCGCCAGCAGCCATTCAGGGGGTGGGAAACTGTTTTTT.

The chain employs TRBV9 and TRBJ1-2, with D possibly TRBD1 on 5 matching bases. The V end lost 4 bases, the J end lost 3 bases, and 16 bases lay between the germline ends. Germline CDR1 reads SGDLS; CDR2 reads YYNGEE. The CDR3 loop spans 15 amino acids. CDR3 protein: CASSTPGAGDYGYTF. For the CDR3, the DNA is TGTGCCAGCAGCACACCTGGGGCGGGGGACTATGGCTACACCTTC.

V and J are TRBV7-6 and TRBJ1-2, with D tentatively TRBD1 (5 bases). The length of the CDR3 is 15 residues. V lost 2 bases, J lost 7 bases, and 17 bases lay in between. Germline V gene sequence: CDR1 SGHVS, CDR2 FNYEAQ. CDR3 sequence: CASSLISDSPTGYTF. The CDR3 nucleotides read TGTGCCAGCAGCTTAATCTCCGACAGTCCAACTGGCTACACCTTC. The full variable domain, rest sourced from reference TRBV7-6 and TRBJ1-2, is GAGVSQSPRYKVTKRGQDVALRCDPISGHVSLYWYRQALGQGPEFLTYFNYEAQQDKSGLPNDRFSAERPEGSISTLTIQRTEQRDSAMYRCASSLISDSPTGYTFGSGTRLTVV.

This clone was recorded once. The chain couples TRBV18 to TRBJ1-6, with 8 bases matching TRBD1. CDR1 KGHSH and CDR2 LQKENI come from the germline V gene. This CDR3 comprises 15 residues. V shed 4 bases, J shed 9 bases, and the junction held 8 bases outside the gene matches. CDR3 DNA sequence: TGTGCCAGCTCACGGGACAGGACTTTTGGTTCACCCCTCCACTTT. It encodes CASSRDRTFGSPLHF.

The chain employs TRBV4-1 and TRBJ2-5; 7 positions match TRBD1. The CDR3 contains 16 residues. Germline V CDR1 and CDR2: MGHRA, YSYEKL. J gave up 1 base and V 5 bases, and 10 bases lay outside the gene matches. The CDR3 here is CASSSKGAITQETQYF. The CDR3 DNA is TGCGCCAGCAGCTCAAAGGGGGCTATAACCCAAGAGACCCAGTACTTC.

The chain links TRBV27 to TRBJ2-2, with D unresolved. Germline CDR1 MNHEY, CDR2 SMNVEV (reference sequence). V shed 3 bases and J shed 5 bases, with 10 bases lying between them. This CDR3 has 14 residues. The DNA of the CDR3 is TGTGCCAGCAGTTTTACGGCTAGTACCGGGGAGCTGTTTTTT. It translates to CASSFTASTGELFF.

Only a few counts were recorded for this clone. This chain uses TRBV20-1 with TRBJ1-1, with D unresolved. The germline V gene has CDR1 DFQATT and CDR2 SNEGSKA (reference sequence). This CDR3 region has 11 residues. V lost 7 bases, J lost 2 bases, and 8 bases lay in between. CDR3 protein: CSVVVNTEAFF. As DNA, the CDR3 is TGCAGTGTAGTAGTTAACACTGAAGCTTTCTTT.

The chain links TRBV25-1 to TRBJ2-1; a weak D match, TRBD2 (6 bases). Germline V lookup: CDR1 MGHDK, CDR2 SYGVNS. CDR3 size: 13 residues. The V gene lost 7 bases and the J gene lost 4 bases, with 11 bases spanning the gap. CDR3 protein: CASMWDLYNEQFF. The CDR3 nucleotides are TGTGCCAGCATGTGGGACTTATACAATGAGCAGTTCTTC. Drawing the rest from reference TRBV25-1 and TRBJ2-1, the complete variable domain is EADIYQTPRYLVIGTGKKITLECSQTMGHDKMYWYQQDPGMELHLIHYSYGVNSTEKGDLSSESTVSRIRTEHFPLTLESARPSHTSQYLCASMWDLYNEQFFGPGTRLTVL.

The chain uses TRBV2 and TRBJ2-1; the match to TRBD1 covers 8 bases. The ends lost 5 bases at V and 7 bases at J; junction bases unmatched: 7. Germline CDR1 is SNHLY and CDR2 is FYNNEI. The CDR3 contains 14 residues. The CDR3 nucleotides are TGTGCCAGCAGTCGTGCGGACAGGGATAATGAGCAGTTCTTC. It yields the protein CASSRADRDNEQFF.

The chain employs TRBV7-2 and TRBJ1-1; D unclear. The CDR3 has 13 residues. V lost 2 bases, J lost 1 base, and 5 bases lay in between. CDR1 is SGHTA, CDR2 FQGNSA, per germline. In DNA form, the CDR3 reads TGTGCCAGCAGCTTACACAGGAACACTGAAGCTTTCTTT. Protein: CASSLHRNTEAFF.

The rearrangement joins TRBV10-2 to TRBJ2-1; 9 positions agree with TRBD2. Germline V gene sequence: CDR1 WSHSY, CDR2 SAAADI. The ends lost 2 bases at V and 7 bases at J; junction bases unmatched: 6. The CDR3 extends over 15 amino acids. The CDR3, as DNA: TGCGCCAGCAGTGAGGGGCGGGGGGGCATGAATGAGCAGTTCTTC. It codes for CASSEGRGGMNEQFF.

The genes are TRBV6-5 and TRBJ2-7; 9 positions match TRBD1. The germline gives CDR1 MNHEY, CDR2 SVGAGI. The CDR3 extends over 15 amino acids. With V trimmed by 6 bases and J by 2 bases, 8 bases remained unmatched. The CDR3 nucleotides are TGTGCCAGCAGGAAGGGGGGGACAGGGCCCTACGAGCAGTACTTC. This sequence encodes CASRKGGTGPYEQYF.

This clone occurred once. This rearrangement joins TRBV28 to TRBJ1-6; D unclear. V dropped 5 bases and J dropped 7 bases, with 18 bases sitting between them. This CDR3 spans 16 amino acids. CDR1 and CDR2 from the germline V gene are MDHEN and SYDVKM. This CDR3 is CASSLPRGSLNSPLHF. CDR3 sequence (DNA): TGTGCCAGCAGTCTACCCCGCGGCTCTTTAAATTCACCCCTCCACTTT. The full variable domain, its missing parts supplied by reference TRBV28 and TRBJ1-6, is DVKVTQSSRYLVKRTGEKVFLECVQDMDHENMFWYRQDPGLGLRLIYFSYDVKMKEKGDIPEGYSVSREKKERFSLILESASTNQTSMYLCASSLPRGSLNSPLHFGNGTRLTVT.

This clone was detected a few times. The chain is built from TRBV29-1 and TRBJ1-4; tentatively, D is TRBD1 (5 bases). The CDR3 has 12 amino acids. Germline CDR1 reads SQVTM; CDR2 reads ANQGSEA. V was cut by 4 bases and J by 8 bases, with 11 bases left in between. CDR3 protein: CSVAKGREKLFF. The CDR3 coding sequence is TGCAGCGTTGCCAAGGGGCGGGAAAAACTGTTTTTT.

CDR3 amino acids: CASSRDRGIYNEQFF. DNA of the CDR3: TGTGCCAGCAGCCGTGACAGGGGGATATACAATGAGCAGTTCTTC. The chain combines TRBV11-2 with TRBJ2-1, with 9 positions matching TRBD1. CDR3 size: 15 residues. V trimming: 5 bases; J trimming: 4 bases; junction bases outside the gene matches: 6. Looked up from germline, CDR1 is SGHAT and CDR2 is FQNNGV.

The CDR3 bases are TGTGCCAGCAGCCCAGTCACCGGGGAGCTGTTTTTT. This gives the protein CASSPVTGELFF. V and J are TRBV7-8 and TRBJ2-2; D gene unclear. Germline CDR1 and CDR2: SGHVS and FQNEAQ. Trimming removed 5 bases at V and 4 bases at J, with 5 bases between. This CDR3 spans 12 amino acids.

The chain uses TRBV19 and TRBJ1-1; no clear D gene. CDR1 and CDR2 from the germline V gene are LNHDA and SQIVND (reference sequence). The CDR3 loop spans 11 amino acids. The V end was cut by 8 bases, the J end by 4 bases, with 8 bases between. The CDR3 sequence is CASREGTEAFF. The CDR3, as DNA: TGTGCCAGTCGGGAGGGCACTGAAGCTTTCTTT.

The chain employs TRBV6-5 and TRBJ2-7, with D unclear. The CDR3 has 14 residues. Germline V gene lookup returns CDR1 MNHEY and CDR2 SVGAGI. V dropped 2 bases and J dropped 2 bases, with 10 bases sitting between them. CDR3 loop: CASSYAYRTYEQYF. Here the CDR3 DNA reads TGTGCCAGCAGTTACGCCTACCGAACCTACGAGCAGTACTTC.

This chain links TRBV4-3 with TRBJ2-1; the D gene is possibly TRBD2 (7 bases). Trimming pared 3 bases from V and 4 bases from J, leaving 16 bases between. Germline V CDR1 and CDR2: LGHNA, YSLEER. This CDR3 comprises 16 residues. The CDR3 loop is CASSQLGGGGYNEQFF. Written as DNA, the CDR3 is TGCGCCAGCAGCCAGTTGGGGGGGGGCGGTTACAATGAGCAGTTCTTC.

The CDR3 DNA sequence: TGTGCCAGTAGTTATACAGGGGGGATGATTGGCAATCAGCCCCAGCATTTT. Protein sequence: CASSYTGGMIGNQPQHF. The V call is TRBV19, the J call TRBJ1-5; 8 nucleotides match TRBD1. CDR3 size: 17 residues. V was clipped by 5 bases and J by 2 bases; unmatched bases: 11. Germline CDR1 reads LNHDA; CDR2 reads SQIVND (reference sequence).